This T cell receptor (beta chain) was sequenced in a study of T cells in Graves' hyperthyroidism and ophthalmopathy (dated by TCRdb to the late 2010s). For the study in its entirety: Peripheral blood was sampled at the time of initial diagnosis, prior to any treatment. To identify distinguishing TCR V-J signatures, a discovery cohort of around 100 patients was used, comprising 40 to 45 with Graves' ophthalmopathy and roughly 60 with stable Graves' hyperthyroidism. Prospective prediction of ophthalmopathy was tested in an independent validation cohort consisting of under 20 hyperthyroidism patients and 17 patients who later progressed to ophthalmopathy. For training and testing, the 100 or so patients in the discovery cohort were randomly divided in a 7:3 ratio. Thyroid tissue and blood T-cell repertoires from about six Graves' hyperthyroidism patients were also compared in the study. Following sampling, methimazole starting at 30 mg daily was given to hyperthyroidism patients, and high-dose intravenous methylprednisolone was given to ophthalmopathy patients. The paper reports TCR Vbeta CDR3 sequencing of some 140 peripheral blood samples: some 41 ophthalmopathy, over 70 hyperthyroidism and approximately 17 progressor patients. Findings and caveats that apply to the study as a whole: Most expanded thyroid clonotypes (frequency above 0.001) were also detected in blood, suggesting blood repertoires may reflect thyroid immune responses. In validation, the model predicted progression to ophthalmopathy a median of 6.5 months before onset, with about 71% sensitivity and 72.22% specificity. Sample size was not statistically predetermined, and blinding of investigators to group allocation was not performed. A 13 V-J signature model separated ophthalmopathy from stable hyperthyroidism, with around 91% sensitivity and roughly 81% specificity in cross-validation and 80%/75% in testing.

A patient counted as having stable Graves' hyperthyroidism if no progression to ophthalmopathy occurred over 18 months of follow-up. Hyperthyroidism patients were aged 18 to 65 years and newly diagnosed, with disease duration of less than 2 months. Any patient with an uncontrolled infection, another autoimmune disease, pregnancy or lactation was excluded. Diagnoses were based on clinical symptoms, serum thyroxine and TRAb, thyroid ultrasound and orbital computed tomography. PBMCs were separated from around 9.1 ml of fresh peripheral blood using Ficoll-Paque density gradient centrifugation. Trizol reagent was used to extract total RNA, and RNA quality was then checked on an Agilent 2100 Bioanalyzer. The TCR beta CDR3 regions were amplified from the RNA transcripts. The TCR CDR3 was subjected to a first round of RT-PCR using the HTBI primer set and the Qiagen OneStep RT-PCR kit. A second multiplex PCR round built the libraries, followed by size selection and purification. The libraries were sequenced on an Illumina HiSeq2000 using paired-end 100 bp reads. In the source study's methods: SOAPnuke was used to process the raw data, removing reads that contained adapters or uncalled bases, had a mean Phred below 15, or lacked an exact match to the constant primer or identifier. COPE v1.2.5 was used to merge high-quality paired reads, and clonotypes were defined as unique nucleotide sequences. Clonotypes were aligned to IMGT TRBV, TRBD and TRBJ reference segments using MiTCR v1.1. Analysis was restricted to V-J combinations with a frequency above 0.0001, which covered roughly 99% of repertoires. The TCS score was defined as the ratio of F50 (clonal expansion) to E x V (chaos), calculated using BLOSUM62-based TCRdist between CDR3 peptides within each V-J. Welch's t-statistics and random forest reduced around 510 V-J features to 13, which were used in a naive Bayes classifier (R e1071). The Morisita-Horn index was used to measure how similar the thyroid and blood repertoires were. TCRdb passed the public sequencing reads through fastp at Q25 and MiXCR, retaining productive beta sequences. A single entry per CDR3 protein holds the most common genes and DNA from its merged rows. The V and J calls and clone size are TCRdb's, not the authors'. Counted in this sample were roughly 710,000 distinct CDR3 sequences; around 40% of them appeared once. The top ten constitute around 32% of the sample.

This clonotype has at least ten counts. It lacks a known antigen. Within one base of it there is no much larger clone, and no base qualities were kept. CDR1 and CDR2 (SGDLS, YYNGEE) derive from the germline V gene. The CDR3 spans 14 residues, from the cysteine through the phenylalanine. Only the CDR3 portion is preserved as DNA: 42 bases, with reading frame beginning at the first base. V is pared back by 0 bases and J by 4 bases, with 8 bases lying between the germline termini. The clonotype was recovered from a woman aged 40-49 years with Graves' hyperthyroidism. This chain is built from TRBV9 and TRBJ1-3; the D gene is not confidently resolved. The sequenced sample consisted of blood. At the DNA level, the sequence is TGTGCCAGCAGCGTAGAGGCGGGGGGAAACACCATATATTTT. Its translation is CASSVEAGGNTIYF.